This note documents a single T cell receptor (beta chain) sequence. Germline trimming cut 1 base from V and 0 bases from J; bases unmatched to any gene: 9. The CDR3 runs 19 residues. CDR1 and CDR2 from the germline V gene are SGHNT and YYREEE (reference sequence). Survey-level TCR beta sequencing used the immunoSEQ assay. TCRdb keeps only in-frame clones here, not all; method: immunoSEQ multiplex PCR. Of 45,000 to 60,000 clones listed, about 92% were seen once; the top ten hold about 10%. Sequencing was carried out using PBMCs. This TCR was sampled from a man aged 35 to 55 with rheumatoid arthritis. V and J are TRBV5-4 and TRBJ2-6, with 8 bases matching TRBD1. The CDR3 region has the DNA TGTGCCAGCAGCTTGAGGTCGGGCAGGGGGCTCTCTGGGGCCAACGTCCTGACTTTC. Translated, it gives CASSLRSGRGLSGANVLTF. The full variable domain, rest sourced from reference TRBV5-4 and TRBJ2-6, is ETGVTQSPTHLIKTRGQQVTLRCSSQSGHNTVSWYQQALGQGPQFIFQYYREEENGRGNFPPRFSGLQFPNYSSELNVNALELDDSALYLCASSLRSGRGLSGANVLTFGAGSRLTVL.